The 2 T cell receptor beta chains listed next were all sequenced from one sample in a study of cytomegalovirus exposure and HLA in healthy donors. Both 60 Vbeta primers and 13 Jbeta primers went into the PCR. This table comes from immunoSEQ multiplex PCR, and its TCRdb copy is limited to in-frame clones, with some not included. This table holds a few hundred thousand clones, about four fifths found once. Sequencing input: PBMCs. The receptors stem from a girl aged 2 to 9 in good health and CMV-seronegative.

This clone came up a few times. V usage is TRBV4-2 and J usage is TRBJ1-3; tentative D call: TRBD1 (5 bases). This CDR3 has 16 amino acids. The V gene lost 4 bases and the J gene lost 4 bases, with 17 bases spanning the gap. Germline V CDR1 and CDR2: LGHNA, YNFKEQ. The DNA for the CDR3 is TGTGCCAGCAGCCCACAAGGCGGGGGATTCGGAAACACCATATATTTT. The encoded protein is CASSPQGGGFGNTIYF.

This clone was seen more than once but under ten times. The genes are TRBV7-9 and TRBJ2-4, with a tentative D call TRBD1 (5 bases). The germline gives CDR1 SEHNR, CDR2 FQNEAQ (reference sequence). The CDR3 has 13 amino acids. The V gene lost 3 bases and the J gene lost 6 bases, with 9 bases spanning the gap. CDR3 coding DNA: TGTGCCAGCAGCTTCTGGGGCGTAAACATTCAGTACTTC. It is translated as CASSFWGVNIQYF.